These 8 T cell receptor beta chains came from one sample sequenced in a study of blood T cells in healthy people across ages. A J-beta primer mix and a sample-barcoded 5' primer were used in a second PCR of roughly 6 to 11 cycles. From the 5' RACE reads, TCRdb called clonotypes with MiXCR, one entry per CDR3 protein. In the table there are roughly 680,000 distinct CDR3 sequences, 49% of which are singletons. Sequenced material: blood. These receptors were collected from a woman between 55 and 75 years old in good health.

This clonotype occurred a few times. The chain links TRBV5-5 to TRBJ2-3, with D uncertain. From germline, CDR1 is SGHKS and CDR2 YYEKEE (reference sequence). The length of the CDR3 is 14 residues. Trimming took 1 base from V and 2 from J, leaving 8 bases between them. CDR3 region: CASSLNSYTDTQYF. CDR3 nucleotide sequence: TGTGCCAGCAGCTTGAACTCTTACACAGATACGCAGTATTTT.

This sequence joins TRBV12-3 or TRBV12-4 and TRBJ2-6; 7 bases map to TRBD2. The length of the CDR3 is 15 residues. The V and J ends lost 7 bases and 0 bases, in that order; junction bases with no gene match: 3. This CDR3 is CASTGGGSGANVLTF. The CDR3 DNA sequence: TGTGCCAGCACCGGCGGGGGCTCTGGGGCCAACGTCCTGACTTTC.

The rearrangement links TRBV20-1 to TRBJ2-7; 14 positions match TRBD2. V gave up 6 bases and J gave up 6 bases; unmatched junction bases: 7. The V gene's germline CDR1 is DFQATT and CDR2 SNEGSKA (reference sequence). This CDR3 comprises 14 residues. CDR3 nucleotide sequence: TGCAGTGCCAGGGGGGGGACTAGCGGGAGCGAGCAGTACTTC. This translates into CSARGGTSGSEQYF.

This chain links TRBV3-1 with TRBJ1-1, with D uncertain. The CDR3 is 13 residues long. In germline, CDR1 is LGHDT, CDR2 YNNKEL (reference sequence). Trimming pared 1 base from V and 3 bases from J, leaving 6 bases between. CDR3 in amino acids: CASSQAGYTEAFF. The CDR3 DNA follows: TGTGCCAGCAGCCAAGCCGGATACACTGAAGCTTTCTTT.

This clonotype was observed a handful of times. V usage is TRBV9 and J usage is TRBJ2-1, with TRBD2 matching over 8 bases. V gave up 0 bases and J gave up 12 bases; unmatched junction bases: 14. The CDR3 covers 16 residues. Germline CDR1 SGDLS, CDR2 YYNGEE. CDR3 bases: TGTGCCAGCAGCGTAGCGAGTGGAGCGGGAGCCCCTGGGCAGTTCTTC. Its translation is CASSVASGAGAPGQFF.

This rearrangement joins TRBV20-1 to TRBJ1-2; 11 bases are a match to TRBD1. V trimming: 5 bases; J trimming: 9 bases; junction bases outside the gene matches: 8. Germline assignment: CDR1 DFQATT and CDR2 SNEGSKA (reference sequence). This CDR3 has 13 residues. CDR3: CSARGTGGYSYTF. The CDR3 bases are TGCAGTGCTCGAGGGACAGGGGGTTATAGCTACACCTTC.

This clonotype was seen a few times. This chain links TRBV5-1 with TRBJ2-5; the D gene is possibly TRBD2 (6 bases). This CDR3 has 13 residues. V lost 3 bases to trimming and J lost 5 bases, with 11 bases between them. Germline-derived CDR1 and CDR2 are SGHRS and YFSETQ. The CDR3 spells CASSWDSLETQYF. The CDR3 DNA reads as TGCGCCAGCAGCTGGGACTCCCTGGAGACCCAGTACTTC.

This chain links TRBV13 with TRBJ2-4; 7 bases are a match to TRBD2. Germline CDR1 is PRHDT and CDR2 is FYEKMQ (reference sequence). There are 17 residues in the CDR3. V was clipped by 5 bases and J by 1 base; unmatched bases: 11. The CDR3 loop reads CASSRITGGVAKNIQYF. In nucleotides, the CDR3 is TGTGCCAGCAGCCGAATAACGGGAGGTGTTGCCAAAAACATTCAGTACTTC. Using reference TRBV13 and TRBJ2-4 for the parts outside the CDR3, the full variable domain is AAGVIQSPRHLIKEKRETATLKCYPIPRHDTVYWYQQGPGQDPQFLISFYEKMQSDKGSIPDRFSAQQFSDYHSELNMSSLELGDSALYFCASSRITGGVAKNIQYFGAGTRLSVL.